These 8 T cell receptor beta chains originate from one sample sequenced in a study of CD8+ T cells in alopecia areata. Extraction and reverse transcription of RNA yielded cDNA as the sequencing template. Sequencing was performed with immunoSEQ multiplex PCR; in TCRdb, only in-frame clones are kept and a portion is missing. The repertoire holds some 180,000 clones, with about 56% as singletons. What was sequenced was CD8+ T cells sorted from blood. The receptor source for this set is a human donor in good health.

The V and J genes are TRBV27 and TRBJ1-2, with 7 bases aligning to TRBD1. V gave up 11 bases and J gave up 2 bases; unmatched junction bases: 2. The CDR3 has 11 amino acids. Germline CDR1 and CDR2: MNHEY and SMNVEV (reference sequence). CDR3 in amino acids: CASQGNYGYTF. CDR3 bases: TGTGCCTCACAGGGGAACTATGGCTACACCTTC.

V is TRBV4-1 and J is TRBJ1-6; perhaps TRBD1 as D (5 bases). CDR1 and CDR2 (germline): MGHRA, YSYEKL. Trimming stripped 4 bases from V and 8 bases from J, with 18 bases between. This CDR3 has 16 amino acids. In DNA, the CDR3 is TGCGCCAGCAGCCTGGGGACCACTCTTTTCGATTCACCCCTCCACTTT. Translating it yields CASSLGTTLFDSPLHF.

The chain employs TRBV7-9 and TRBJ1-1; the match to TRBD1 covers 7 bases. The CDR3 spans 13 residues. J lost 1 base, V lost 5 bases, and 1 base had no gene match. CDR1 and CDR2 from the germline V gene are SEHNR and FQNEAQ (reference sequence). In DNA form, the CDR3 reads TGTGCCAGCAGCCGACAGGGGAACACTGAAGCTTTCTTT. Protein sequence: CASSRQGNTEAFF.

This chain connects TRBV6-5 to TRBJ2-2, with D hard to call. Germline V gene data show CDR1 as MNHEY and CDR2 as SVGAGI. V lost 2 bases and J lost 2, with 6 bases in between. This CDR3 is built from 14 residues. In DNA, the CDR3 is TGTGCCAGCAGTTACGGCCACAACACCGGGGAGCTGTTTTTT. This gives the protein CASSYGHNTGELFF.

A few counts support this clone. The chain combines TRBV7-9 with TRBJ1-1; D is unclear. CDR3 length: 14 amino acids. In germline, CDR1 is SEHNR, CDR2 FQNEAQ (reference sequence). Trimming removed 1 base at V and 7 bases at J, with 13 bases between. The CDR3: CASSLGGEEVEAFF. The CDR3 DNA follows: TGTGCCAGCAGCTTAGGTGGGGAAGAGGTTGAAGCTTTCTTT. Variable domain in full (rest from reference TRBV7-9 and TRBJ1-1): DTGVSQNPRHKITKRGQNVTFRCDPISEHNRLYWYRQTLGQGPEFLTYFQNEAQLEKSRLLSDRFSAERPKGSFSTLEIQRTEQGDSAMYLCASSLGGEEVEAFFGQGTRLTVV.

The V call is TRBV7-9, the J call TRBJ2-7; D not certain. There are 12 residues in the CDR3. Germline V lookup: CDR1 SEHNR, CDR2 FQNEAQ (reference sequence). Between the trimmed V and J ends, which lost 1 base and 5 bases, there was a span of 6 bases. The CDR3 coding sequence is TGTGCCAGCAGCTTAGGGAAGAACGAGCAGTACTTC. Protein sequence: CASSLGKNEQYF.

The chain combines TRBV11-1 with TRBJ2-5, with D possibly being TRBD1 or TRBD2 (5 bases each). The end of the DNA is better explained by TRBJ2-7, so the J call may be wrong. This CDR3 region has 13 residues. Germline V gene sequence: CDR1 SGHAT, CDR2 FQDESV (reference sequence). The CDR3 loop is CASSYSGRREQYF. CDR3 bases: TGTGCCAGCAGCTACTCAGGGAGACGCGAGCAGTACTTC.

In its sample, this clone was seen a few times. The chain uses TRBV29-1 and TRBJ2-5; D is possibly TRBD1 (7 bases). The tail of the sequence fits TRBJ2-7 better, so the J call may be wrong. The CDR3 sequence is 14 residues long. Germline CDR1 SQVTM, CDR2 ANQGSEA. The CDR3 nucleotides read TGCAGCGTTGCAGGGCCAGGGGGGAACTACGAGCAGTACTTC. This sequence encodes CSVAGPGGNYEQYF.